This T cell receptor beta chain was identified in a study of shared clonotypes between healthy human individuals. Study at large: Per donor, three plates held CD4 naive cells, three held CD4 memory, two held CD8 naive and one held CD8 memory.

The assay was immunoSEQ multiplex PCR, and TCRdb's table has in-frame clones only and misses some. This sample has approximately 97,000 clones, with about 68% found just once. Study-wide results and limits: Read depth was anticipated to influence clonotype sharing among donors. It was the non-shared clonotypes that had lower generation probabilities than clonotypes shared by all four donors.

Germline CDR1 and CDR2: KGHSH and LQKENI. The CDR3 sequence is 14 residues long. The V gene lost 0 bases and the J gene lost 4 bases, with 9 bases spanning the gap. Donors, healthy HIV-negative adults, lacked recent acute infections or vaccinations. Concerning this clone itself: The antigen remains unidentified.

The sample comprised memory CD8+ T cells sorted from blood. Subset noted: CD45RO+ cells pooled with CCR7-negative TemRA cells. The sequence derives from a man aged 25-40 years in good health. The chain employs TRBV18 and TRBJ1-1; D remains unclear. The CDR3 loop reads CASSPPSDFTEAFF. CDR3 nucleotide sequence: TGTGCCAGCTCACCACCGTCAGACTTCACTGAAGCTTTCTTT.